This T cell receptor (beta chain) was documented in a study of T-cell memory formation after mild COVID-19. This CDR3 contains 14 residues. The ends were cut back, 0 bases at V and 6 bases at J, with 9 bases in the middle. CDR1 SGHRS and CDR2 YFSETQ come from the germline V gene. Findings and caveats of the study: Clones that shrank (day 15 to 85) were balanced CD4/CD8, whereas later expanders leaned CD4+. The study found contracting CD4+ clones mainly in CM and EM and contracting CD8+ clones in EMRA.

TCR alpha and TCR beta cDNA libraries carrying sample barcodes and UMIs came from 5'RACE with constant-segment primers. Via MiXCR, TCRdb re-called the 5' RACE reads, giving one row per CDR3 protein. The sample includes tens of thousands of distinct CDR3 sequences, about 12% of them seen just once. This clonotype has a count of ten or more. Its antigen is currently unknown. The chain is built from TRBV5-1 and TRBJ1-4; no reliable D call. The material sequenced was PBMCs or a T cell subset sorted from them (not recorded which). This clonotype originated in an adult woman who had mild COVID-19 (a few samples of this study predate the infection). Cell type and time point are not known. CDR3 nucleotides: TGCGCCAGCAGCTTGGCCAGGTCTGATGAAAAACTGTTTTTT. Protein: CASSLARSDEKLFF.